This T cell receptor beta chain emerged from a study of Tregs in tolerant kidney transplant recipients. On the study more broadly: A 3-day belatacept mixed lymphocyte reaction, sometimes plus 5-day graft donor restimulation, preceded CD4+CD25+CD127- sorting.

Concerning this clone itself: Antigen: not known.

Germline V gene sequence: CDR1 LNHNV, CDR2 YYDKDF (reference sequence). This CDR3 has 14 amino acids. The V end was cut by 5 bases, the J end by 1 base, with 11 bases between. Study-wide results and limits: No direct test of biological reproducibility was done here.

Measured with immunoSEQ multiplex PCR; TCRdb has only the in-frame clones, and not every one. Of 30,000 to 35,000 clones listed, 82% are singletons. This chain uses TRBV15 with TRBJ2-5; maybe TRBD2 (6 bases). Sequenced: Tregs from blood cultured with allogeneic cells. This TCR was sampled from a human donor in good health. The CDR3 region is CATSYGGPQETQYF. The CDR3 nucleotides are TGTGCCACCAGCTACGGGGGTCCCCAAGAGACCCAGTACTTC.